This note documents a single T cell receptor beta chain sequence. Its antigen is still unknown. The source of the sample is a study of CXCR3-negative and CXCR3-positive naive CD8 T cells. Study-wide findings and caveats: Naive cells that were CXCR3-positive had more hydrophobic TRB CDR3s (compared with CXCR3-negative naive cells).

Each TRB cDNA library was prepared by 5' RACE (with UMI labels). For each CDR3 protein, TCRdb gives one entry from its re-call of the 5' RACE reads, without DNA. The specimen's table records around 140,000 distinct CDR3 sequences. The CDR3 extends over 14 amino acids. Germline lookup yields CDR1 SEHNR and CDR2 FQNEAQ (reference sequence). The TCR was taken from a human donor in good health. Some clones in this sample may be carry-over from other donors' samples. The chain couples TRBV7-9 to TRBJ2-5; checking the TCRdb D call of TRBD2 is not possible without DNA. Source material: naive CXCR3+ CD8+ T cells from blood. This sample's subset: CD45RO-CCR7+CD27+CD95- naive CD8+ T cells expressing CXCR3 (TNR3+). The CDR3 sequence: CASSPEGWQETQYF.